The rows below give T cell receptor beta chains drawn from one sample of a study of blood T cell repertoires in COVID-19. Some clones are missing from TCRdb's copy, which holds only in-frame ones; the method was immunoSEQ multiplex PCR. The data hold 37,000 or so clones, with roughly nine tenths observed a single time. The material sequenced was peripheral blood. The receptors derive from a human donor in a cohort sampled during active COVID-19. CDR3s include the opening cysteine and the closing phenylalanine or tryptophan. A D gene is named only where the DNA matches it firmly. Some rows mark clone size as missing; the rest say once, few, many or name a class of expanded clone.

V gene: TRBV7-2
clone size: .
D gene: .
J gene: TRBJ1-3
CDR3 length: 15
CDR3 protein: CASSLGPRGGNTIYF
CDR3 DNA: TGTGCCAGCAGCTTAGGGCCCAGGGGTGGAAACACCATATATTTT

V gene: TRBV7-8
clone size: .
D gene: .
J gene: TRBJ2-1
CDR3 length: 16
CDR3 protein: CASSSPRQGLYNEQFF
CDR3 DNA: TGTGCCAGCAGTAGCCCGAGGCAGGGATTATACAATGAGCAGTTCTTC

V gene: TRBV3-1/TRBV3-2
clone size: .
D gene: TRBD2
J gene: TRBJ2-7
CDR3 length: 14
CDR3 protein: CASSQRLAVTEQYF
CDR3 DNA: TGTGCCAGCAGCCAACGGCTAGCGGTTACAGAGCAGTACTTC

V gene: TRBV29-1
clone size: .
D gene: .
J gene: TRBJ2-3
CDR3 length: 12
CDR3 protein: CSGGTATDTQYF
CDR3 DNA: TGCAGCGGCGGGACAGCCACAGATACGCAGTATTTT

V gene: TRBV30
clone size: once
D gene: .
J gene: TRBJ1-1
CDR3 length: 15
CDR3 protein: CAWSVRKGGRTEAFF
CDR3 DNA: TGTGCCTGGAGTGTACGTAAAGGGGGAAGAACTGAAGCTTTCTTT

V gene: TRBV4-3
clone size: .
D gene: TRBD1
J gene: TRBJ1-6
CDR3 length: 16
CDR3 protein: CASSQDADRAGSPLHF
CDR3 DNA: TGCGCCAGCAGCCAAGATGCCGACAGGGCCGGGTCACCCCTCCACTTT

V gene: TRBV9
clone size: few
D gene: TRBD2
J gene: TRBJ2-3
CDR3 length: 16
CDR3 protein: CASSVGSAGGADTQYF
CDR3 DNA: TGTGCCAGCAGCGTAGGCTCAGCGGGAGGGGCAGATACGCAGTATTTT

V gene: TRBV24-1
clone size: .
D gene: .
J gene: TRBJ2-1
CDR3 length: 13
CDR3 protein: CATSEAGLIEQFF
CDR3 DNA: TGTGCCACCAGTGAGGCAGGGTTGATTGAGCAGTTCTTC

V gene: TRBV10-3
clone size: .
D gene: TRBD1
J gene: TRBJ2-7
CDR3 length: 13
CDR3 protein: CAITQTGVDEQYF
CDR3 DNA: TGTGCCATCACCCAGACAGGGGTGGACGAGCAGTACTTC

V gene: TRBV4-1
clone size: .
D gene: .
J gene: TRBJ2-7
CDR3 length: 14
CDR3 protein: CASSQLQNGYEQYF
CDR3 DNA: TGCGCCAGCAGCCAACTCCAAAACGGTTACGAGCAGTACTTC

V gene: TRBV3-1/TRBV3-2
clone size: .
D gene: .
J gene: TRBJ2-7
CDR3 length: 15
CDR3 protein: CASSLRPEGGHEQYF
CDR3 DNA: TGTGCCAGCAGCCTGCGCCCAGAGGGTGGCCACGAGCAGTACTTC

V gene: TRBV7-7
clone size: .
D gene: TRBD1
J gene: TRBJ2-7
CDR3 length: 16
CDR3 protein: CASSQIQGASFGEQYF
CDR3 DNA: TGTGCCAGCAGCCAAATACAGGGGGCAAGTTTTGGCGAGCAGTACTTC

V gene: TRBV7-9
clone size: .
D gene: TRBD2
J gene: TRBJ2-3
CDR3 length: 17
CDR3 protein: CASSFFRTSGRTDTQYF
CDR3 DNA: TGTGCCAGCAGCTTTTTCCGGACTAGCGGGAGAACAGATACGCAGTATTTT

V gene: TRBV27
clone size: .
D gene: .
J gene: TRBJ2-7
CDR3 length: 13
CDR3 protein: CASSLVGQDEQYF
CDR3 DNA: TGTGCCAGCAGTTTAGTGGGTCAGGACGAGCAGTACTTC

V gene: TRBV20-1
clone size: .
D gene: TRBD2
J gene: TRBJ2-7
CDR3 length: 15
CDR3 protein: CSASQEREIIYEQYF
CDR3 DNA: TGCAGTGCTAGTCAGGAGCGGGAGATAATTTACGAGCAGTACTTC